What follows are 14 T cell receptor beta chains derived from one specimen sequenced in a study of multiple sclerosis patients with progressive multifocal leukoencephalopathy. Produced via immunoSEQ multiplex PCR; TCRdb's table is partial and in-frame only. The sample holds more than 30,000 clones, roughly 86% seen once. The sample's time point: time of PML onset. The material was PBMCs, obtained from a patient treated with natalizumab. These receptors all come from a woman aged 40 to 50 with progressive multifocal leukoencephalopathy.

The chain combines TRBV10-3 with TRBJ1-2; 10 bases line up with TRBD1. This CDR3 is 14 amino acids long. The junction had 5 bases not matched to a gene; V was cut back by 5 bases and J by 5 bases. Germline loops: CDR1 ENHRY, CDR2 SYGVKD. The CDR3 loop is CAISSGQGNYGYTF. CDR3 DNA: TGTGCCATCAGTTCGGGACAGGGGAATTATGGCTACACCTTC.

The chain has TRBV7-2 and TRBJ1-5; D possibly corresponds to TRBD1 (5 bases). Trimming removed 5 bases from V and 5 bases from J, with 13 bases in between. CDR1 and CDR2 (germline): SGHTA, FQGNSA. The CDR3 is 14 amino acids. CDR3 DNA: TGTGCCAGCAGCAACATGCAGGGAGATCAGCCCCAGCATTTT. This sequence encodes CASSNMQGDQPQHF.

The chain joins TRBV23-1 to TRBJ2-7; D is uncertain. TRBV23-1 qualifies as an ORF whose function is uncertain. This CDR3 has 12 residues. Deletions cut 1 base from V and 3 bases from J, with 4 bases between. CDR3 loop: CASSQCNYEQYF. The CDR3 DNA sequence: TGCGCCAGCAGTCAATGCAACTACGAGCAGTACTTC.

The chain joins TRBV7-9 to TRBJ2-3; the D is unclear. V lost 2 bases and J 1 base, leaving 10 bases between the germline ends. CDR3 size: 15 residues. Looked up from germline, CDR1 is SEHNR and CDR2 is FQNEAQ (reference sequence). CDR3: CASSLWNWRTDTQYF. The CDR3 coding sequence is TGTGCCAGCAGCTTATGGAATTGGCGCACAGATACGCAGTATTTT.

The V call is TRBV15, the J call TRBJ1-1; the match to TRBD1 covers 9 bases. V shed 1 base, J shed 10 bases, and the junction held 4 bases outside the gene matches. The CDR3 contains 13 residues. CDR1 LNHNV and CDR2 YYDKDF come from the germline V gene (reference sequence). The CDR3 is CATSRGQGVGAFF. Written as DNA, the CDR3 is TGTGCCACCAGCAGAGGACAGGGGGTAGGAGCTTTCTTT. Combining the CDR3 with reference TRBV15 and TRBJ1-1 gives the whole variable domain DAMVIQNPRYQVTQFGKPVTLSCSQTLNHNVMYWYQQKSSQAPKLLFHYYDKDFNNEADTPDNFQSRRPNTSFCFLDIRSPGLGDTAMYLCATSRGQGVGAFFGQGTRLTVV.

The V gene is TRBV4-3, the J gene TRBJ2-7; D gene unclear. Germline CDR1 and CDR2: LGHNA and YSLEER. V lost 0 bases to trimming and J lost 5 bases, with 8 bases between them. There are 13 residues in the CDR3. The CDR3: CASSQDRVDEQYF. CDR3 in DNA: TGCGCCAGCAGCCAAGATCGTGTCGACGAGCAGTACTTC.

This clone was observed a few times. CDR3 loop: CASSIDRGRGQPQHF. The CDR3 coding sequence is TGTGCCAGCAGCATCGACAGGGGGAGAGGACAGCCCCAGCATTTT. The chain joins TRBV5-4 to TRBJ1-5; 9 bases are a match to TRBD1. Germline assignment: CDR1 SGHNT and CDR2 YYREEE (reference sequence). The CDR3 is 15 amino acids. The J segment lost 7 bases and the V segment lost 4 bases, leaving 9 bases of the junction unmatched.

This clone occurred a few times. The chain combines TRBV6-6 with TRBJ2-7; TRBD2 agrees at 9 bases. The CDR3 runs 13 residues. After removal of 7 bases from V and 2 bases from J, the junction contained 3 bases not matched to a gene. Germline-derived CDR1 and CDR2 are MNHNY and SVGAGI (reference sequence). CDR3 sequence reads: CASTQRGAYEQYF. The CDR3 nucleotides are TGTGCCAGCACCCAGCGGGGGGCCTACGAGCAGTACTTC.

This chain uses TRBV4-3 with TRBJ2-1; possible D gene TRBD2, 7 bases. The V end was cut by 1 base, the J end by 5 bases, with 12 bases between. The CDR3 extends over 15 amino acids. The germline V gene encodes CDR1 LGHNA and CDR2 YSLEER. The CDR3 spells CASSQVGGGHNEQFF. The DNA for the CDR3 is TGCGCCAGCAGCCAAGTGGGCGGGGGCCACAATGAGCAGTTCTTC.

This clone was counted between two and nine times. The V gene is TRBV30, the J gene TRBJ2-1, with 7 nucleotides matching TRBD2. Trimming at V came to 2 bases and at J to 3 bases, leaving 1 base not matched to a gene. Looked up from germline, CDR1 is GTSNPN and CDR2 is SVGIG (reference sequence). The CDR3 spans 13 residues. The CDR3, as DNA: TGTGCCTGGAGTTCGGGGGGCTACAATGAGCAGTTCTTC. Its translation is CAWSSGGYNEQFF. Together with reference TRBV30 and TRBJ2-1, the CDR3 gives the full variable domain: SQTIHQWPATLVQPVGSPLSLECTVEGTSNPNLYWYRQAAGRGLQLLFYSVGIGQISSEVPQNLSASRPQDRQFILSSKKLLLSDSGFYLCAWSSGGYNEQFFGPGTRLTVL.

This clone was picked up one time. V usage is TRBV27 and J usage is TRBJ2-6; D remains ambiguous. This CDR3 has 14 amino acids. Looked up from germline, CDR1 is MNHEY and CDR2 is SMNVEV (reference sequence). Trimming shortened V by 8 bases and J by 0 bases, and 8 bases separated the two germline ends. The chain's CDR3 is CASLGLSGANVLTF. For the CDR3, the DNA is TGTGCCAGCCTAGGGCTCTCTGGGGCCAACGTCCTGACTTTC.

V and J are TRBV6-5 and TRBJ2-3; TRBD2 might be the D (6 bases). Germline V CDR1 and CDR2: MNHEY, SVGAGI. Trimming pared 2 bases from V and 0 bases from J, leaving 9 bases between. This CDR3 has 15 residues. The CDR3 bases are TGTGCCAGCAGTTACAGCGGGCTTAGCACAGATACGCAGTATTTT. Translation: CASSYSGLSTDTQYF.

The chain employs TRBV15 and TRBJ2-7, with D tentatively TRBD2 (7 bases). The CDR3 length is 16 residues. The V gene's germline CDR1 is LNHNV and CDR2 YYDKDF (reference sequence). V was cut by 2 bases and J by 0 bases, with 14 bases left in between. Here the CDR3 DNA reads TGTGCCACCAGCAGAACTGGGGGAGGGGGCTCCTACGAGCAGTACTTC. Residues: CATSRTGGGGSYEQYF.

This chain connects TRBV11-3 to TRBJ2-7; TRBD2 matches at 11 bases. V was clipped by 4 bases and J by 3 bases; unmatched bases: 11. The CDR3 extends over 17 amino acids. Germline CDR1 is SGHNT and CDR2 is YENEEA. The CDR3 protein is CASSSAGTSGVLYEQYF. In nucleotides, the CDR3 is TGTGCCAGCAGCTCAGCCGGGACTAGCGGAGTTCTCTACGAGCAGTACTTC.